These 10 T cell receptor beta chains share one sample of origin, sequenced in a study of PD-1 blockade in mismatch repair-deficient tumors. The data were produced by immunoSEQ multiplex PCR, yet TCRdb's version contains in-frame clones alone and is incomplete. The table records some 84,000 clones, 81% of them present only once. The material sequenced was peripheral blood, taken 12 weeks after starting pembrolizumab. The receptor set was obtained from an adult with mismatch repair-deficient cancer.

In this sample, this clone is medium-sized. The chain employs TRBV7-2 and TRBJ2-7; no definite D call. Germline CDR1 is SGHTA and CDR2 is FQGNSA. The V and J ends lost 5 bases and 3 bases respectively, with 5 bases between them. The CDR3 runs 11 residues. The CDR3 DNA reads as TGTGCCAGCAGCCCCGGCTACGAGCAGTACTTC. As protein: CASSPGYEQYF.

The chain employs TRBV4-3 and TRBJ2-3, with 13 bases that match TRBD2. This CDR3 is built from 18 residues. Germline V gives CDR1 LGHNA, CDR2 YSLEER. With 3 bases clipped from V and 6 bases from J, the junction kept 12 bases outside the gene matches. The DNA for the CDR3 is TGCGCCAGCAGCCAGGATACTCGACTAGCGGGAGGATCGGATACGCAGTATTTT. Encoded protein: CASSQDTRLAGGSDTQYF.

The rearrangement links TRBV7-2 to TRBJ2-1, with 8 bases matching TRBD2. Germline CDR1 and CDR2: SGHTA and FQGNSA. This CDR3 has 15 amino acids. J gave up 2 bases and V 1 base, and 1 base lay outside the gene matches. CDR3 DNA sequence: TGTGCCAGCAGCTTAGAGCGGGGGCCCTACAATGAGCAGTTCTTC. It translates to CASSLERGPYNEQFF.

CDR3 amino acids: CASTTEGHQPQHF. The CDR3 DNA reads as TGTGCCAGCACGACGGAGGGGCATCAGCCCCAGCATTTT. V and J are TRBV2 and TRBJ1-5; tentative D call: TRBD1 (5 bases). The length of the CDR3 is 13 residues. With 7 bases removed from V and 5 bases from J, the gap between germline ends came to 12 bases. Germline V gene data show CDR1 as SNHLY and CDR2 as FYNNEI.

J is TRBJ2-2 and V is TRBV9, with 9 bases lining up with TRBD2. V lost 0 bases to trimming and J lost 5 bases; unmatched junction nucleotides: 8. This CDR3 contains 17 residues. The germline V gene encodes CDR1 SGDLS and CDR2 YYNGEE. Here the CDR3 reads CASSVAPSGTSTGELFF. The CDR3 DNA sequence: TGTGCCAGCAGCGTAGCTCCTAGCGGGACGTCGACCGGGGAGCTGTTTTTT. Full variable domain (missing parts from reference TRBV9 and TRBJ2-2): DSGVTQTPKHLITATGQRVTLRCSPRSGDLSVYWYQQSLDQGLQFLIQYYNGEERAKGNILERFSAQQFPDLHSELNLSSLELGDSALYFCASSVAPSGTSTGELFFGEGSRLTVL.

V is TRBV19 and J is TRBJ2-1; D tentatively reads TRBD1 or TRBD2 (5 bases each). The CDR3 length is 15 residues. V lost 5 bases to trimming and J lost 5 bases, with 16 bases between them. Germline loops: CDR1 LNHDA, CDR2 SQIVND (reference sequence). The CDR3 loop is CASSGAGDENNEQFF. The CDR3 nucleotides are TGTGCCAGTAGTGGGGCCGGGGATGAAAACAATGAGCAGTTCTTC.

The chain carries TRBV19 and TRBJ2-7, with D possibly being TRBD1 or TRBD2 (5 bases each). Germline loops: CDR1 LNHDA, CDR2 SQIVND (reference sequence). This CDR3 has 14 amino acids. With 9 bases removed from V and 4 bases from J, the gap between germline ends came to 19 bases. Here the CDR3 reads CASWDRRFPYEQYF. The CDR3 nucleotides are TGTGCCAGCTGGGACCGCCGGTTTCCGTACGAGCAGTACTTC.

The V gene is TRBV7-9, the J gene TRBJ2-5; TRBD2 is a possible D gene (6 bases). V shed 1 base and J shed 2 bases, with 8 bases lying between them. Per germline, CDR1 SEHNR and CDR2 FQNEAQ (reference sequence). This CDR3 has 14 residues. The CDR3 DNA reads as TGTGCCAGCAGCTTAGGGCGGGGACAAGAGACCCAGTACTTC. It yields the protein CASSLGRGQETQYF.

This clone was detected once. This chain links TRBV19 with TRBJ2-1; D is undetermined. This CDR3 is built from 14 residues. Deletions cut 2 bases from V and 8 bases from J, with 13 bases between. Per the germline V gene, CDR1 is LNHDA and CDR2 is SQIVND (reference sequence). The CDR3 sequence is CASSIPGSLDEQFF. DNA of the CDR3: TGTGCCAGTAGTATACCTGGGTCTTTGGATGAGCAGTTCTTC.

The chain has TRBV29-1 and TRBJ1-2, with unresolved D. This CDR3 has 10 residues. The germline gives CDR1 SQVTM, CDR2 ANQGSEA. V lost 4 bases, J lost 7 bases, and 7 bases lay in between. CDR3 sequence: CSVAGVGYTF. In nucleotides, the CDR3 is TGCAGCGTTGCCGGGGTTGGCTACACCTTC.